These 9 T cell receptor beta chains were all obtained from the same sample, sequenced in a study of T-cell memory formation after mild COVID-19. TCRdb used MiXCR to reprocess the 5' RACE reads, holding one entry per CDR3 protein. The repertoire includes under 200,000 distinct CDR3 sequences, roughly 28% of them detected once, and more than 10% sits in the top ten. Sequenced sample: PBMCs or a T cell subset sorted from them (not recorded which). These receptors were taken from an adult woman who had mild COVID-19 (a few samples of this study predate the infection). Cell type and time point are not known.

V usage is TRBV28 and J usage is TRBJ1-4, with D possibly matching TRBD1 (6 bases). Germline CDR1 and CDR2: MDHEN and SYDVKM. Trimming pared 4 bases from V and 8 bases from J, leaving 17 bases between. The CDR3 loop spans 15 amino acids. CDR3 amino acids: CASSSQRGGIEKLFF. The CDR3 bases are TGTGCCAGCAGTTCCCAAAGGGGGGGAATCGAAAAACTGTTTTTT.

This chain links TRBV3-1 with TRBJ2-5, with 14 nucleotides matching TRBD2. J lost 4 bases, V lost 4 bases, and 5 bases had no gene match. CDR1 and CDR2 (germline): LGHDT, YNNKEL (reference sequence). This CDR3 region has 16 residues. CDR3 DNA: TGTGCCAGCAGCCGCGGACTAGCGGGGGGTTCAGAGACCCAGTACTTC. Translated: CASSRGLAGGSETQYF.

The gene calls are TRBV12-3 or TRBV12-4 and TRBJ1-2; a weak D match, TRBD1 (5 bases). V lost 7 bases and J 0 bases, leaving 18 bases between the germline ends. The length of the CDR3 is 16 residues. The CDR3 reads CASTVGRTRANYGYTF. For the CDR3, the DNA is TGTGCCAGCACCGTGGGACGGACTCGAGCTAACTATGGCTACACCTTC.

The CDR3 here is CASSFSIYGYTF. In DNA, the CDR3 is TGTGCCAGCAGTTTTTCAATCTATGGCTACACCTTC. The gene calls are TRBV12-3 or TRBV12-4 and TRBJ1-2; D is undetermined. Trimming pared 3 bases from V and 4 bases from J, leaving 6 bases between. There are 12 residues in the CDR3.

This clonotype was seen a handful of times. V usage is TRBV5-1 and J usage is TRBJ1-2, with D uncertain. Trimming cost V 0 bases and J 8 bases, with 8 bases left between them. From germline, CDR1 is SGHRS and CDR2 YFSETQ. This CDR3 has 12 residues. In nucleotides, the CDR3 is TGCGCCAGCAGCTTGGAAGGCGTCGGCTACACCTTC. Its protein product is CASSLEGVGYTF.

The chain has TRBV3-1 and TRBJ1-5, with 7 bases that match TRBD1. The CDR3 consists of 15 residues. Looked up from germline, CDR1 is LGHDT and CDR2 is YNNKEL (reference sequence). V shed 4 bases, J shed 7 bases, and the junction held 10 bases outside the gene matches. The CDR3 DNA follows: TGTGCCAGCAGCCCTTGGGACAGCCCCCAGCAGCCCCAGCATTTT. This sequence encodes CASSPWDSPQQPQHF.

Only a few counts were recorded for this clonotype. The chain couples TRBV9 to TRBJ1-2; TRBD1 is a possible D gene (5 bases). Looked up from germline, CDR1 is SGDLS and CDR2 is YYNGEE. Trimming took 4 bases from V and 0 from J, leaving 10 bases between them. The CDR3 has 14 amino acids. The CDR3 here is CASSLGHANYGYTF. Here the CDR3 DNA reads TGTGCCAGCAGCCTCGGACACGCTAACTATGGCTACACCTTC.

V is TRBV7-2 and J is TRBJ1-2; D is unclear. V lost 3 bases, J lost 0 bases, and 5 bases lay in between. Germline CDR1 reads SGHTA; CDR2 reads FQGNSA. The CDR3 sequence is 13 residues long. In nucleotides, the CDR3 is TGTGCCAGCAGCTTCGGACCTAACTATGGCTACACCTTC. This codes for CASSFGPNYGYTF. Supplemented by reference TRBV7-2 and TRBJ1-2, the full variable domain reads GAGVSQSPSNKVTEKGKDVELRCDPISGHTALYWYRQSLGQGLEFLIYFQGNSAPDKSGLPSDRFSAERTGGSVSTLTIQRTQQEDSAVYLCASSFGPNYGYTFGSGTRLTVV.

Here the CDR3 reads CSASPGLVNTGELFF. The CDR3 nucleotides are TGCAGTGCTAGTCCGGGACTAGTAAACACCGGGGAGCTGTTTTTT. This chain connects TRBV20-1 to TRBJ2-2; 8 positions agree with TRBD2. J was trimmed by 2 bases and V by 3 bases; bases with no gene match: 5. CDR1 and CDR2 from the germline V gene are DFQATT and SNEGSKA (reference sequence). This CDR3 is 15 amino acids long.